The source of this T cell receptor (beta chain) is a study of beta chain features in type 1 diabetes. Findings of the study overall: Among type 1 diabetes patients, VDJ junctions had fewer insertions and more deletions. Type 1 diabetes patients had moderately but significantly shorter TCRB CDR3s in all four CD4+ subsets.

All of the isolated RNA was reverse transcribed, so expressed TCRB transcripts were sequenced. TCRdb keeps only in-frame clones here, not all; method: immunoSEQ multiplex PCR. This sample has 900,000 or so clones, with 15% to 20% found just once. This clone was seen more than once but under ten times. Its antigen is unidentified. Between the trimmed V and J ends, which lost 0 bases and 9 bases, there was a span of 18 bases. CDR3 length: 16 residues. From germline, CDR1 is LNHNV and CDR2 YYDKDF (reference sequence). CD45RO/CCR7/CD25/CD127/CD95/CD27 sorting isolated CD4+ naive, central memory, regulatory and stem cell-like memory cells.

The J gene is TRBJ1-5, the V gene TRBV15; D may be TRBD1 (5 bases). The sequencing sample was made of naive CD4+ T cells from blood. This TCR derives from a woman aged 18-30 years in good health. The CDR3 bases are TGTGCCACCAGCAGAGACCGGACACGGGAGCTTCGGCCCCAGCATTTT. Protein sequence: CATSRDRTRELRPQHF. Filled out from reference TRBV15 and TRBJ1-5, the complete variable domain reads DAMVIQNPRYQVTQFGKPVTLSCSQTLNHNVMYWYQQKSSQAPKLLFHYYDKDFNNEADTPDNFQSRRPNTSFCFLDIRSPGLGDTAMYLCATSRDRTRELRPQHFGDGTRLSIL.